Given below is one TCR beta chain in context. Per the authors' pipeline: Nucleated cell number was recorded as an estimate derived from reference gene primer amplification. Libraries were prepared by immunoSEQ multiplex PCR; TCRdb keeps only in-frame clonotypes and omits some of them. The D gene and trimming were derived from the DNA, and the V and J assignments and clone size from that table. The sample carries some 70,000 clones, 91% recorded once. The entry originates in a study of blood T cell repertoires in COVID-19. Study details: COVID-19 samples, acute and convalescent, were from the United States, Italy and Spain.

V was shortened by 7 bases and J by 2 bases, with 7 bases between the two germline ends. The CDR3 contains 12 residues. Sequencing input: peripheral blood. The V call is TRBV12-3 or TRBV12-4, the J call TRBJ2-3, with D uncertain. This sequence originates from a human donor in a cohort sampled during active COVID-19. The CDR3 nucleotides read TGTGCCAGCAACGGTCCCACAGATACGCAGTATTTT. This gives the protein CASNGPTDTQYF.